This T cell receptor (beta chain) was found in a study of OX40 agonist ivuxolimab in advanced cancers. About the research overall: Patients treated during dose escalation were battling hepatocellular carcinoma, melanoma, renal cell or head and neck cancer. Findings of the study overall: There were, on average, more expanded clones in CD8+ T cells than in CD4+. CD4+ and CD8+ blood T cells expanded clonally by week 6 at 0.1 to 3.0 mg/kg.

Points on this clone: The antigen remains unidentified.

The V end was cut by 2 bases, the J end by 2 bases, with 13 bases between. The CDR3 loop spans 15 amino acids. The germline CDR1 and CDR2 sequences are SGHNT and YYREEE (reference sequence). Sequencing was performed with immunoSEQ multiplex PCR; in TCRdb, only in-frame clones are kept and a portion is missing. The sample includes 60,000 to 80,000 clones, 84% of them seen just once. The J gene is TRBJ1-2, the V gene TRBV5-4, with D hard to call. The TCR originated in an adult with an advanced solid tumor such as melanoma, head and neck, liver or kidney cancer. The sample in question was CD4+ or CD8+ T cells sorted from blood, obtained in a trial of the OX40 agonist ivuxolimab. CDR3 in DNA: TGTGCCAGCAGCTTTCATCTGGGCGCAAACTATGGCTACACCTTC. Residues: CASSFHLGANYGYTF. The variable domain in full, completed from reference TRBV5-4 and TRBJ1-2, reads ETGVTQSPTHLIKTRGQQVTLRCSSQSGHNTVSWYQQALGQGPQFIFQYYREEENGRGNFPPRFSGLQFPNYSSELNVNALELDDSALYLCASSFHLGANYGYTFGSGTRLTVV.